This T cell receptor beta chain was sequenced during a study of cytomegalovirus exposure and HLA in healthy donors. Study details: Assignment to the Caucasian-associated ancestry cluster applied to roughly 80% of the approximately 370 genotyped donors.

Comments on this clone: The antigen is not known.

The CDR3 loop spans 14 amino acids. The V end lost 2 bases, the J end lost 4 bases, and 9 bases lay between the germline ends. Per the germline V gene, CDR1 is SGHDT and CDR2 is YYEEEE. Researchers ran the PCR with 60 Vbeta and 13 Jbeta primers. TCRdb's table, derived via immunoSEQ multiplex PCR, lists solely in-frame clones and lacks some. The table includes under 200,000 clones, 73% detected once. Regarding the study as a whole: Among CMV-associated TCR beta chains, most appeared HLA-restricted in a later analysis. Later work associated roughly 17,000 TCR beta sequences with HLA alleles at 0.05 false discovery rate.

The TCR originated in a woman in her thirties in good health and CMV-seronegative. Specimen: PBMCs. This chain uses TRBV5-6 with TRBJ2-2, with D unresolved. The CDR3, as DNA: TGTGCCAGCAGCTTCTTTTCAGTCACCGGGGAGCTGTTTTTT. Protein sequence: CASSFFSVTGELFF.